This T cell receptor (beta chain) was sequenced during a study of tissue T cells after allogeneic stem cell transplantation. Points on this clone: Gene names and germline refer to mouse. The CDR3 goes on 1 residue after the read ends, and that part is filled in from the germline J gene.

Sequencing used immunoSEQ multiplex PCR; TCRdb keeps in-frame clones, though not all of them. The table records approximately 2,600 clones, around 50% of them present only once. The germline CDR1 and CDR2 sequences are NNHNN and SYGAGS (reference sequence). The CDR3 loop spans 14 amino acids. Unmatched junction bases numbered 3, after V lost 4 bases and J lost 2 bases. Indicated time point: mouse harvest day 14 after allogeneic transplant. Tail vein injection delivered 10^7 T-cell-depleted bone marrow cells and 10^6 splenic CD5+ T cells. This sequence joins TRBV13-2 and TRBJ2-7, with 10 bases fitting TRBD2. The receptor was isolated from a female BALB/c mouse given C57BL/6 T cells with graft-versus-host disease after an allogeneic hematopoietic cell transplant. The sequencing input was lymph node tissue. The CDR3 reads CASGRDWGAYEQYF. CDR3 bases read: TGTGCCAGCGGTCGGGACTGGGGAGCCTATGAACAGTAC.